This T cell receptor beta chain comes out of a study of shared clonotypes between healthy human individuals. Points from the study as a whole: The study sampled only blood, and tissue repertoires likely differ.

The CDR3 runs 14 residues. Germline V gene sequence: CDR1 LGHNA, CDR2 YSLEER. V lost 0 bases and J 3 bases, leaving 9 bases between the germline ends. In this sample, this clone turned up once. Its specificity is not known. Each unsorted PBMC replicate got 300 ng genomic DNA, tens of thousands of genomes. The repertoire was sequenced with immunoSEQ multiplex PCR; TCRdb's copy has only in-frame clones and lacks some. The table lists about 470,000 clones, 75% to 85% of them singletons, with around 13% in the top ten. The receptor was derived from a middle-aged woman in good health. Some clones in this sample may be carry-over from other donors' samples. Input material: PBMCs. This chain uses TRBV4-3 with TRBJ2-7; D ambiguous. The CDR3 sequence is CASSQELVGYEQYF. CDR3 nucleotide sequence: TGCGCCAGCAGCCAAGAATTGGTTGGCTACGAGCAGTACTTC.